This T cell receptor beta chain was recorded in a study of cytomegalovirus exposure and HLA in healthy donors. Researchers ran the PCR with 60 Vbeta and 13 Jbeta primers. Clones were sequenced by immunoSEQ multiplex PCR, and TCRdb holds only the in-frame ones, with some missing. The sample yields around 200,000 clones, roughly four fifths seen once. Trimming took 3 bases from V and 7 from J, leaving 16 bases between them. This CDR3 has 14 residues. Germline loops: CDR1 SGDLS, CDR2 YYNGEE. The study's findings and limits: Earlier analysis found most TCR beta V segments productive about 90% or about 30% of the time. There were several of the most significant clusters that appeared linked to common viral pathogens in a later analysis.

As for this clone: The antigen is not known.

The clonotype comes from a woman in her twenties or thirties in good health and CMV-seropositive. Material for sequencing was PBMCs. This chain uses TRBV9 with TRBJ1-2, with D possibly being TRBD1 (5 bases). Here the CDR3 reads CASSEDTRLSGYTF. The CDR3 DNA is TGTGCCAGCAGCGAGGACACCCGCCTTAGTGGCTACACCTTC.